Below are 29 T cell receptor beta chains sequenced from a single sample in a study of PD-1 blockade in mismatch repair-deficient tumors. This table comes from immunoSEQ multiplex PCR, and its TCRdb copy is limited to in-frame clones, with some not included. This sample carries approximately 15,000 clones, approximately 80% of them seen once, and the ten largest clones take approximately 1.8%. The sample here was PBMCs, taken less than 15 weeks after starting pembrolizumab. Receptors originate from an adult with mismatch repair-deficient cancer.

CDR3 residues: CARTHANYGYTF. The CDR3 DNA reads TGTGCTCGGACACATGCTAACTATGGCTACACCTTC. The chain couples TRBV30 to TRBJ1-2, with D tentatively TRBD1 (5 bases). Germline CDR1 is GTSNPN and CDR2 is SVGIG (reference sequence). The CDR3 covers 12 residues.

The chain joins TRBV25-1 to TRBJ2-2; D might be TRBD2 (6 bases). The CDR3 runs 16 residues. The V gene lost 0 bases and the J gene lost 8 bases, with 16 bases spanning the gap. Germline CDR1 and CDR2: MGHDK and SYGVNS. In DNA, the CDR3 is TGTGCCAGCAGTGAATATACTGTGGACCTAGCGGGGGAGCTGTTTTTT. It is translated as CASSEYTVDLAGELFF.

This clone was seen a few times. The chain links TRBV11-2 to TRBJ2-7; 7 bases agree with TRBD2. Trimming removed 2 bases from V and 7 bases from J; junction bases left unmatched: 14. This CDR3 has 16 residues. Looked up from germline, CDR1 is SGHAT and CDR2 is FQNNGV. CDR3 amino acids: CASSLWGAGEAGEQYF. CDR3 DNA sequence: TGTGCCAGCAGCTTATGGGGCGCGGGAGAAGCGGGGGAGCAGTACTTC.

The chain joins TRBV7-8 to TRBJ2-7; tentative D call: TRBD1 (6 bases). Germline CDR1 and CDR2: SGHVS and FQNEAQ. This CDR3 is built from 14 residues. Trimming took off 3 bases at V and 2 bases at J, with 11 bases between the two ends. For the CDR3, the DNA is TGTGCCAGCAGCTTGGCAGGGACAACCTACGAGCAGTACTTC. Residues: CASSLAGTTYEQYF.

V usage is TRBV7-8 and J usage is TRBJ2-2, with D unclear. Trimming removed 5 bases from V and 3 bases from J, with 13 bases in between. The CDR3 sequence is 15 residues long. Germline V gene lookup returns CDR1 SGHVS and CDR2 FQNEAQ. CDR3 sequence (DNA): TGTGCCAGCAGCCGTAGTTATGGGCACACCGGGGAGCTGTTTTTT. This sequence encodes CASSRSYGHTGELFF.

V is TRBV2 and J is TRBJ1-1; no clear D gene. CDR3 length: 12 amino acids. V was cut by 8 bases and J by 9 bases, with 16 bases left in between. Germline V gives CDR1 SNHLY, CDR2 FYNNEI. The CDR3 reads CASSQTEGKAFF. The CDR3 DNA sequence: TGTGCCAGCTCCCAAACAGAGGGCAAAGCTTTCTTT.

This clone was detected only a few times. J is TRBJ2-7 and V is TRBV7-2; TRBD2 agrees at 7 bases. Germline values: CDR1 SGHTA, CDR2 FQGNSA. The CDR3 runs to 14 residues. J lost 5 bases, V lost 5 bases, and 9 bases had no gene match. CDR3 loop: CASSPEGRVNEQYF. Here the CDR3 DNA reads TGTGCCAGCAGCCCTGAGGGGAGGGTTAACGAGCAGTACTTC.

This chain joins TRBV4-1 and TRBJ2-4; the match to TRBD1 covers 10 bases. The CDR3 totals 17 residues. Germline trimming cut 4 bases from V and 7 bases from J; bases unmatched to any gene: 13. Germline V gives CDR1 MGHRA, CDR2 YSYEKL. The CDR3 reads CASSLIPGTGARNIQYF. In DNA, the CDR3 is TGCGCCAGCAGCCTAATCCCCGGGACAGGGGCGAGGAACATTCAGTACTTC.

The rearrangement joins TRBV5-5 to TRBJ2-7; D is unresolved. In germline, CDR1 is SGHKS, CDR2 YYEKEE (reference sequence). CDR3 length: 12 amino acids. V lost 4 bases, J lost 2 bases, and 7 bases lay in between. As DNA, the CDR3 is TGTGCCAGCAGCACCGCAGCCTACGAGCAGTACTTC. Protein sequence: CASSTAAYEQYF.

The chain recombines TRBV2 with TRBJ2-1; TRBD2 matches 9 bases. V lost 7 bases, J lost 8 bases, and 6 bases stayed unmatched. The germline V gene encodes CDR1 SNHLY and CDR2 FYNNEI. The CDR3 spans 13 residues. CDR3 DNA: TGTGCCAGCAAATTGGGACTAGCCGATGAGCAGTTCTTC. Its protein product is CASKLGLADEQFF.

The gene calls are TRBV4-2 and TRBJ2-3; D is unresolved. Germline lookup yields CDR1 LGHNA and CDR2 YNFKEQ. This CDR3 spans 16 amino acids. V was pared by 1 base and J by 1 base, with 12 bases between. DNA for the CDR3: TGTGCCAGCAGCCAAGCGGCGCAGGCCCGCACAGATACGCAGTATTTT. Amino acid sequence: CASSQAAQARTDTQYF.

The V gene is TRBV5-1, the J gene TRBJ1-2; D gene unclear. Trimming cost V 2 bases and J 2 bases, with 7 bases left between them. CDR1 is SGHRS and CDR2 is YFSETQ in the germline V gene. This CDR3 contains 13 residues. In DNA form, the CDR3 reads TGCGCCAGCAGCTTAACAGAGAACTATGGCTACACCTTC. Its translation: CASSLTENYGYTF. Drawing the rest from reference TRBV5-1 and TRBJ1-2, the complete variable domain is KAGVTQTPRYLIKTRGQQVTLSCSPISGHRSVSWYQQTPGQGLQFLFEYFSETQRNKGNFPGRFSGRQFSNSRSEMNVSTLELGDSALYLCASSLTENYGYTFGSGTRLTVV.

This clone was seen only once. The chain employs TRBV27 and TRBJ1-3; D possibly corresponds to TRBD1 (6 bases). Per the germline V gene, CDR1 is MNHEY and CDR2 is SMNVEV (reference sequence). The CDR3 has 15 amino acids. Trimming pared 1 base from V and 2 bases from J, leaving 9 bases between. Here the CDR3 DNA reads TGTGCCAGCAGTTTATTAGGGGGAACTGGAAACACCATATATTTT. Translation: CASSLLGGTGNTIYF.

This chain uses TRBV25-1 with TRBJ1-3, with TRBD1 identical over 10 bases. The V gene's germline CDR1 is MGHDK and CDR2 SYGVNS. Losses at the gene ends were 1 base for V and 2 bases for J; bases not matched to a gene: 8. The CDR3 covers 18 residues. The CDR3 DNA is TGTGCCAGCAGTGAATGGGGCGGACAGGGGGGACCTGGAAACACCATATATTTT. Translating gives CASSEWGGQGGPGNTIYF.

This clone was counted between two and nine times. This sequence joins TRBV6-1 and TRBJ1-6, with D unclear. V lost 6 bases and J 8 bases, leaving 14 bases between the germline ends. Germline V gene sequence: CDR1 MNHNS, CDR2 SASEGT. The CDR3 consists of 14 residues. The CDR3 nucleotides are TGTGCCAGCAGCGCCCGAGGGCCCCATTCACCCCTCCACTTT. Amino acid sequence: CASSARGPHSPLHF.

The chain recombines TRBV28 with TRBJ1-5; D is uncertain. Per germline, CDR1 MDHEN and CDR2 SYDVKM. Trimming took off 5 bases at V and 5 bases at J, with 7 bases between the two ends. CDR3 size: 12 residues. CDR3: CASSPYHQPQHF. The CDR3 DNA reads TGTGCCAGCAGTCCCTATCATCAGCCCCAGCATTTT.

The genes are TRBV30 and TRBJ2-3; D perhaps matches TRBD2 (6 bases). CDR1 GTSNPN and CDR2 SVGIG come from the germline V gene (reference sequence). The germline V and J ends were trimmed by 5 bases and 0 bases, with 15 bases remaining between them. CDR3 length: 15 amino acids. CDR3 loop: CAWVFVSGSTDTQYF. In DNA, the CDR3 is TGTGCCTGGGTCTTCGTAAGCGGGAGCACAGATACGCAGTATTTT.

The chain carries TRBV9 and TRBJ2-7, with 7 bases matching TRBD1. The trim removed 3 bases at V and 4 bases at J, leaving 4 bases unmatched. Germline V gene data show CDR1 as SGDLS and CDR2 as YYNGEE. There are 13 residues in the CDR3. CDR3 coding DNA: TGTGCCAGCAGCGACCACAGGGGTTACGAGCAGTACTTC. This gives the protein CASSDHRGYEQYF.

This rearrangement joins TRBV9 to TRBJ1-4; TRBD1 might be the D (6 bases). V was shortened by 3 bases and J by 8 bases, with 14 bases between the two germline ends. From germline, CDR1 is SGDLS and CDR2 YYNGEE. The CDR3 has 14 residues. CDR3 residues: CASSGGGGGEKLFF. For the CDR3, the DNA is TGTGCCAGCAGCGGGGGGGGAGGGGGAGAAAAACTGTTTTTT.

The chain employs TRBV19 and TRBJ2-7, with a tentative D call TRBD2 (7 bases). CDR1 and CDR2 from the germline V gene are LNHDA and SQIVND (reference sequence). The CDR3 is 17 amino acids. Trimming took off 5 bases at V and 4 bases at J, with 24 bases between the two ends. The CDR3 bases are TGTGCCAGTAGTCCTCGTGGGGGGGCTATGCCTTCGTACGAGCAGTACTTC. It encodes CASSPRGGAMPSYEQYF.

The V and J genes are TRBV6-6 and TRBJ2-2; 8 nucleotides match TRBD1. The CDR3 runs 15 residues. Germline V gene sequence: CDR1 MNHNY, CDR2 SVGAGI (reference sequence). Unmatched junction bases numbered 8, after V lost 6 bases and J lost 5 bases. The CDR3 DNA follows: TGTGCCAGCAGGCAGGGGGCTCGGGGAACCGGGGAGCTGTTTTTT. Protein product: CASRQGARGTGELFF.

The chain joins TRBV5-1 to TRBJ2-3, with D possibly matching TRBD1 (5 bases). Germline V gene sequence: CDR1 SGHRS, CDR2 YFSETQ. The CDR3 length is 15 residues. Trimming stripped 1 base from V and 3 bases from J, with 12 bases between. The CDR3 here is CASSLPDSGTDTQYF. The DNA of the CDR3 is TGCGCCAGCAGCTTGCCGGATTCAGGGACAGATACGCAGTATTTT.

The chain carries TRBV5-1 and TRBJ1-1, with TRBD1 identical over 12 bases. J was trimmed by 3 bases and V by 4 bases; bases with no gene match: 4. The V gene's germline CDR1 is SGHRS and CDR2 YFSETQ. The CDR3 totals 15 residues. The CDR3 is CASSAGQGADTEAFF. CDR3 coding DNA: TGCGCCAGCAGCGCGGGACAGGGGGCCGACACTGAAGCTTTCTTT.

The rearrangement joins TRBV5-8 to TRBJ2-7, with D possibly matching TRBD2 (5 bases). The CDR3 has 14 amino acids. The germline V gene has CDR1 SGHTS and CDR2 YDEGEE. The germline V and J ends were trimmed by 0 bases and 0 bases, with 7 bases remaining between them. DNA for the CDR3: TGTGCCAGCAGCTTGGTGGGGAGCTCCTACGAGCAGTACTTC. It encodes CASSLVGSSYEQYF.

The CDR3 sequence: CASSQGLIRTGLGETQYF. The CDR3 DNA reads as TGCGCCAGCAGCCAAGGGTTGATAAGGACAGGGCTGGGGGAGACCCAGTACTTC. The J gene is TRBJ2-5, the V gene TRBV4-1, with TRBD1 identical over 8 bases. CDR1 is MGHRA, CDR2 YSYEKL, per germline. The CDR3 has 18 amino acids. The trim removed 1 base at V and 5 bases at J, leaving 15 bases unmatched.

Written as DNA, the CDR3 is TGCAGTGCTGAGGGTCGAACTGAAGCTTTCTTT. It yields the protein CSAEGRTEAFF. The chain employs TRBV20-1 and TRBJ1-1, with unresolved D. Trimming removed 5 bases at V and 5 bases at J, with 9 bases between. The CDR3 totals 11 residues. Germline CDR1 is DFQATT and CDR2 is SNEGSKA (reference sequence).

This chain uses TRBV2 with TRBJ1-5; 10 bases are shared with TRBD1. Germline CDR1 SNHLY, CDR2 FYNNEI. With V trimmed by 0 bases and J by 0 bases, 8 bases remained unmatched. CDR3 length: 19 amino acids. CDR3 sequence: CASSEAPTGGLYSNQPQHF. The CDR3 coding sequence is TGTGCCAGCAGTGAAGCGCCGACAGGGGGCCTATATAGCAATCAGCCCCAGCATTTT.

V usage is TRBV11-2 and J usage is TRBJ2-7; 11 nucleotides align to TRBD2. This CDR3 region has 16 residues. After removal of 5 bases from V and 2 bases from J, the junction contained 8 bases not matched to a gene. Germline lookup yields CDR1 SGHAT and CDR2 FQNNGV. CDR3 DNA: TGTGCCAGCAGCGTAATAGCGGGAGGGAACCCCTACGAGCAGTACTTC. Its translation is CASSVIAGGNPYEQYF.

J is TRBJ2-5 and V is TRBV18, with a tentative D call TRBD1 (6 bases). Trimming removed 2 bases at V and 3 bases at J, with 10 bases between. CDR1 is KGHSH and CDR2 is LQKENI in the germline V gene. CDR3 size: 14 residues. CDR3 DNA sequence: TGTGCCAGCTCACCAGGTTCAGGGGAAGAGACCCAGTACTTC. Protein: CASSPGSGEETQYF.